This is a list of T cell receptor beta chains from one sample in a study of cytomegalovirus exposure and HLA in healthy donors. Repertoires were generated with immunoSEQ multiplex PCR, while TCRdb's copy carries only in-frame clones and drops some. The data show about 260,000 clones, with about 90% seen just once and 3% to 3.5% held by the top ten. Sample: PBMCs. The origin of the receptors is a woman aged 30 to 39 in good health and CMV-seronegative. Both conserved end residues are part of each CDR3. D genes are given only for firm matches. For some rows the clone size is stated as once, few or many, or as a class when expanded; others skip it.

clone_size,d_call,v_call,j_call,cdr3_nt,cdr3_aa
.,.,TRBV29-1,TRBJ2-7,TGCAGCGTTGCCCCTACCTCCTACGAGCAGTACTTC,CSVAPTSYEQYF
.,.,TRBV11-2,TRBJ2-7,TGTGCCAGCACCCAGGGGGGGGGATACGAGCAGTACTTC,CASTQGGGYEQYF
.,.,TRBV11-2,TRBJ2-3,TGTGCCAGCCGGGAGCGGGTCACAGATACGCAGTATTTT,CASRERVTDTQYF
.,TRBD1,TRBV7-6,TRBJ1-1,TGTGCCAGCAGCTTAGACCAAGTTGGACAGGGGAACACTGAAGCTTTCTTT,CASSLDQVGQGNTEAFF
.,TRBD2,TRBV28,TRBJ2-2,TGTGCCAGCAGTCTACTAGCGGGGACCGGGGAGCTGTTTTTT,CASSLLAGTGELFF
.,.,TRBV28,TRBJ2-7,TGTGCCAGCAGTTTTCGGGGGACCCCTACGAGGGAGTACTTC,CASSFRGTPTREYF
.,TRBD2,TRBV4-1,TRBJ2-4,TGCGCCAGCAGCCAAGGGCCCTTTTCGGGAGGGCCAAACATTCAGTACTTC,CASSQGPFSGGPNIQYF
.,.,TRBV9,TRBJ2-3,TGTGCCAGCAGCGTGTCGGGAGTTAGCACAGATACGCAGTATTTT,CASSVSGVSTDTQYF
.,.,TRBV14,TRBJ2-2,TGTGCCAGCAGCCGACAGACAACCGGGGAGCTGTTTTTT,CASSRQTTGELFF
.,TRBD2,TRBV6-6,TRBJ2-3,TGTGCCAGCACCCTAGGGACTAGCGGAAGCACAGATACGCAGTATTTT,CASTLGTSGSTDTQYF
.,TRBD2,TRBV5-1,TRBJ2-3,TGCGCCAGCAGCTTGGGACTAGCTCTTTCCTCAGATACGCAGTATTTT,CASSLGLALSSDTQYF
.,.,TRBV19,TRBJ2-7,TGTGCCAGTAGTCCTGCTGGATCCTACGAGCAGTACTTC,CASSPAGSYEQYF
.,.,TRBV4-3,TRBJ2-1,TGCGCCAGCAGCCAAGATAATTCGGGGGTTGGCAATGAGCAGTTCTTC,CASSQDNSGVGNEQFF
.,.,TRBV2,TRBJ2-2,TGTGCCAGCAGTCGGAGGGCCCTATCCGGGGAGCTGTTTTTT,CASSRRALSGELFF
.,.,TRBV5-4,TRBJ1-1,TGTGCCAGCAGCTTGCCGAAGACTGAAGCTTTCTTT,CASSLPKTEAFF
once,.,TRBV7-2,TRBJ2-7,TGTGCCAGCAGCTTAGTCACCGGGACACACCCCGCCTACGAGCAGTACTTC,CASSLVTGTHPAYEQYF
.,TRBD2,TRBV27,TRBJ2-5,TGTGCCAGCAGTACCTTTAGCGGGAGTTTAGAGACCCAGTACTTC,CASSTFSGSLETQYF
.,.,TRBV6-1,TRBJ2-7,TGTGCCAGCAGTTCCCCGAGGACCTACGAGCAGTACTTC,CASSSPRTYEQYF
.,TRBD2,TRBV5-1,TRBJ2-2,TGCGCCAGCAGCCGACTAGCGGGTAACACCGGGGAGCTGTTTTTT,CASSRLAGNTGELFF
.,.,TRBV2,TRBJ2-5,TGTGCCAGCAGGATGGAGAACCAGTACTTC,CASRMENQYF
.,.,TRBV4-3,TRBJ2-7,TGCGCCAGCAGCCAAGTAATGGGTTCCTACGAGCAGTACTTC,CASSQVMGSYEQYF
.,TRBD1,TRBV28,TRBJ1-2,TGTGCCAGCAGCCCAGACCCAGGGGGCGCAGTCTATGGCTACACCTTC,CASSPDPGGAVYGYTF
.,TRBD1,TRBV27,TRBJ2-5,TGTGCCAGCAGTCGACGACCGACAGGGCTACAAGAGACCCAGTACTTC,CASSRRPTGLQETQYF
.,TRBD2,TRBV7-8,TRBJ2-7,TGTGCCAGCAGCTTAGCTGCTAGCGGGACCACCTACGAGCAGTACTTC,CASSLAASGTTYEQYF
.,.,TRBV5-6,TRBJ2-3,TGTGCCAGCAGCTCCTACACAGATACGCAGTATTTT,CASSSYTDTQYF
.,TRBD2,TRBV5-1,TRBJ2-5,TGCGCCAGCAGCTTGGATCTAGCGGGCGACAAGTACTTC,CASSLDLAGDKYF
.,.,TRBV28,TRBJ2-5,TGTGCCAGCAGTACGCGGGACTCGAAGGGAGAGACCCAGTACTTC,CASSTRDSKGETQYF
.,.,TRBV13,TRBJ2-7,TGTGCCAGCAGCTTGGCCGGTTTTTACGAGCAGTACTTC,CASSLAGFYEQYF